The sequence of this T cell receptor (beta chain) was determined in a study of CD8 T cells in Susac syndrome. In germline, CDR1 is DFQATT, CDR2 SNEGSKA (reference sequence). V was pared by 0 bases and J by 4 bases, with 16 bases between. The CDR3 contains 15 residues. cDNA came from approximately 0.5 to 1 ug RNA primed by random hexamers. TCRdb reprocessed the immunoSEQ multiplex PCR reads via MiXCR and lists one record per CDR3 protein. Of about 100,000 distinct CDR3 sequences in the sample, 95% are singletons; the top ten hold less than 0.35%. Sequenced input: CD8+ T cells from PBMCs. The clonotype was recovered from a human donor with Susac syndrome. The chain is built from TRBV20-1 and TRBJ2-7, with D perhaps TRBD2 (6 bases). Written as DNA, the CDR3 is TGCAGTGCTAGAGATTTTGGCAGGGACTCTTACGAGCAGTACTTC. Its translation is CSARDFGRDSYEQYF.